This T cell receptor beta chain stems from a study of shared clonotypes between healthy human individuals. Study-wide background: Contributing individuals were a couple of females and three males aged 18 to 49.

Germline V gives CDR1 ENHRY, CDR2 SYGVKD. CDR3 length equals 14 residues. V lost 8 bases to trimming and J lost 4 bases, with 17 bases between them. Using ten immunoSEQ deep assay plates, investigators sequenced unsorted PBMC DNA. TCRdb's table, derived via immunoSEQ multiplex PCR, lists solely in-frame clones and lacks some. This repertoire shows roughly 500,000 clones, about four fifths found once; its top ten account for roughly 13%. Participating donors were healthy, HIV-negative adults free of recent acute infections or vaccinations. Donors comprised only Caucasian adults living in Nashville, Tennessee.

The clonotype originates from a woman between 40 and 50 years old in good health. Some clones in this sample may be carry-over from other donors' samples. Sample: PBMCs. The chain combines TRBV10-3 with TRBJ2-5, with TRBD1 as a possible D gene (5 bases). CDR3 sequence: CAIRSDSSGETQYF. The CDR3 DNA reads as TGTGCCATCCGATCCGACAGCTCTGGAGAGACCCAGTACTTC.